Detailed here is one TCR beta chain. The antigen is not known. Sequenced material consisted of expressed TCRB transcripts (all of the isolated RNA was reverse transcribed). The method was immunoSEQ multiplex PCR; TCRdb's version includes in-frame clones alone and lacks a portion of them. The sample holds 860,000 or so clones, about a sixth seen once. This entry belongs to a study of beta chain features in type 1 diabetes. Broader study findings: Insertion counts at VDJ junctions were lower in type 1 diabetes patients, who also showed more deletions there.

The CDR3 length is 16 residues. The V gene's germline CDR1 is SGHTA and CDR2 FQGNSA. V was pared by 5 bases and J by 2 bases, with 10 bases of the junction left unmatched. The gene calls are TRBV7-2 and TRBJ2-5; 8 bases agree with TRBD2. Input material: naive CD4+ T cells from blood. This clonotype was obtained from a woman aged 18 to 35 in good health. In nucleotides, the CDR3 is TGTGCCAGCAGCGCTCCTCCGGGAGGGTTACAAGAGACCCAGTACTTC. Its protein product is CASSAPPGGLQETQYF.